This is a list of T cell receptor beta chains from one sample in a study of T cell changes during pregnancy in multiple sclerosis. Profiled with immunoSEQ multiplex PCR; TCRdb holds only in-frame clones, not every one. This sample has approximately 100,000 clones, with approximately 91% found just once. The sequenced sample was peripheral blood, obtained in the second trimester of pregnancy. These TCRs come from a female donor with multiple sclerosis, enrolled in a pregnancy study. CDR3s leave out the opening cysteine and the closing phenylalanine or tryptophan.

J gene,V gene,CDR3 protein
TRBJ2-5,TRBV19,ASSTVADLQETQY
TRBJ1-1,TRBV5-4,ASRKDRGPNTEAF
TRBJ1-2,TRBV6-5,ASSYGQSGGYT
TRBJ2-5,TRBV7-9,ASSLGTVQETQY
TRBJ2-7,TRBV2,ASRVDRGAYEQY
TRBJ1-1,TRBV7-9,ASSLVLEQGEAF
TRBJ2-3,TRBV6-5,ASRSFTDTQY
TRBJ2-2,TRBV10-2,ASSATSGPLNTGELF
TRBJ2-1,TRBV4-2,ASSQGLAGGGGEQF
TRBJ2-1,TRBV7-9,ASRTSGYNEQF
TRBJ2-7,TRBV4-2,ASSQGQGQVYEQY
TRBJ2-2,TRBV27,ASSFLAGSGELF
TRBJ2-7,TRBV28,ASSTYGSGIAYEQY
TRBJ2-3,TRBV7-3,ASSVAGLRDTQY
TRBJ2-1,TRBV4-2,ASSQGLGLAGGGGSYNEQF
TRBJ2-7,TRBV5-6,ASSLDRFNEQY
TRBJ2-5,TRBV4-2,ASSQEAGFQETQY
TRBJ1-4,TRBV4-2,ASSQTRDSNEKLF
TRBJ2-1,TRBV5-1,ASSSWGDRENEQF
TRBJ1-2,TRBV9,ASSANRERRDYGYT